A single sample is the source of the 25 T cell receptor beta chains below, sequenced in a study of beta chain features in type 1 diabetes. The study reverse transcribed the entire isolated RNA, so it sequenced expressed TCRB transcripts. Repertoires were generated with immunoSEQ multiplex PCR, while TCRdb's copy carries only in-frame clones and drops some. Among 310,000 or so clones listed, around 8% were seen once. What was sequenced was central memory CD4+ T cells from blood. These receptors all stem from a woman under 30 in good health.

This clone was detected only a few times. This chain connects TRBV7-2 to TRBJ2-1; no definite D call. CDR3 length equals 14 residues. V was cut by 5 bases and J by 7 bases, with 15 bases left in between. Germline CDR1 reads SGHTA; CDR2 reads FQGNSA. CDR3 in amino acids: CASSQNYGSNEQFF. CDR3 DNA sequence: TGTGCCAGCAGCCAAAATTACGGTAGTAATGAGCAGTTCTTC. The full variable domain, with the rest looked up from reference TRBV7-2 and TRBJ2-1, is GAGVSQSPSNKVTEKGKDVELRCDPISGHTALYWYRQSLGQGLEFLIYFQGNSAPDKSGLPSDRFSAERTGGSVSTLTIQRTQQEDSAVYLCASSQNYGSNEQFFGPGTRLTVL.

This clone was seen only a few times. CDR3 in amino acids: CASSGMGVTDTQYF. CDR3 in DNA: TGTGCCAGCAGCGGGATGGGGGTTACAGATACGCAGTATTTT. This chain joins TRBV7-3 and TRBJ2-3; the D call may be TRBD1 or TRBD2 (5 bases each). There are 14 residues in the CDR3. V was trimmed by 5 bases and J by 3 bases, leaving 12 bases between them. The germline CDR1 and CDR2 sequences are SGHTA and FQGTGA.

The rearrangement joins TRBV7-9 to TRBJ2-1; tentative D call: TRBD2 (5 bases). Germline V gene data show CDR1 as SEHNR and CDR2 as FQNEAQ (reference sequence). This CDR3 spans 15 amino acids. V lost 0 bases and J 2 bases, leaving 8 bases between the germline ends. For the CDR3, the DNA is TGTGCCAGCAGCTTAGCGGGGAGCGCCTACAATGAGCAGTTCTTC. As protein: CASSLAGSAYNEQFF.

Here the CDR3 DNA reads TGTGCCAGCAGCCGAGCTCAGGAGCAGTACTTC. Residues: CASSRAQEQYF. V is TRBV6-5 and J is TRBJ2-7; D unclear. With 6 bases removed from V and 7 bases from J, the gap between germline ends came to 10 bases. The CDR3 sequence is 11 residues long. Germline-derived CDR1 and CDR2 are MNHEY and SVGAGI.

V and J are TRBV2 and TRBJ2-3; no firm D call. Germline CDR1 and CDR2: SNHLY and FYNNEI. Between the trimmed V and J ends, which lost 3 bases and 5 bases, there was a span of 3 bases. The CDR3 length is 11 residues. The CDR3 DNA follows: TGTGCCAGCAGTGATAGAGATACGCAGTATTTT. This gives the protein CASSDRDTQYF.

The chain has TRBV5-1 and TRBJ2-3; 8 bases match TRBD2. Germline V lookup: CDR1 SGHRS, CDR2 YFSETQ. Germline trimming cut 3 bases from V and 3 bases from J; bases unmatched to any gene: 12. This CDR3 is 17 amino acids long. The CDR3 here is CASSSTLWAGGTDTQYF. The CDR3 DNA reads TGCGCCAGCAGCTCCACACTATGGGCGGGAGGTACAGATACGCAGTATTTT.

In its sample, this clone was seen a few times. The V call is TRBV20-1, the J call TRBJ2-5; tentatively, D is TRBD1 or TRBD2 (5 bases each). Germline lookup yields CDR1 DFQATT and CDR2 SNEGSKA (reference sequence). Trimming stripped 5 bases from V and 8 bases from J, with 12 bases between. The CDR3 is 11 residues long. CDR3 sequence: CSALDRDTQYF. The CDR3 coding sequence is TGCAGTGCTTTAGACCGGGACACCCAGTACTTC.

The chain joins TRBV4-2 to TRBJ1-3; unclear D gene. The CDR3 extends over 14 amino acids. The V gene's germline CDR1 is LGHNA and CDR2 YNFKEQ. The ends were cut back, 4 bases at V and 1 base at J, with 8 bases in the middle. The DNA of the CDR3 is TGTGCCAGCAGCCGTCCGGATTCTGGAAACACCATATATTTT. Its translation: CASSRPDSGNTIYF.

For the CDR3, the DNA is TGTGCCAGCAGCCAACGACACTTTAGCACAGATACGCAGTATTTT. Translation gives CASSQRHFSTDTQYF. The V gene is TRBV7-2, the J gene TRBJ2-3, with no clear D. The germline V gene encodes CDR1 SGHTA and CDR2 FQGNSA. The CDR3 spans 15 residues. Trimming cost V 5 bases and J 0 bases, with 12 bases left between them.

This clone was found many times. The CDR3 loop reads CASSNLAGGLNEQFF. DNA of the CDR3: TGTGCCAGCAGTAACCTAGCGGGAGGTCTGAATGAGCAGTTCTTC. This chain connects TRBV6-7 to TRBJ2-1; TRBD2 aligns across 11 bases. TRBV6-7 belongs to the ORF category, with a function that is uncertain. The junction had 7 bases not matched to a gene; V was cut back by 5 bases and J by 7 bases. The CDR3 loop spans 15 amino acids.

This clone was detected a few times. Mismatch with germline at one junction end may stem from a read error. The rearrangement links TRBV7-2 to TRBJ1-2; D uncertain. Germline CDR1 reads SGHTA; CDR2 reads FQGNSA. The CDR3 is 14 amino acids. CDR3 sequence reads: CASSIAVNDGGYTF. CDR3 sequence (DNA): TGTGCCAGCAGCATAGCCGTAAACGATGGAGGCTACACCTTC.

The chain has TRBV28 and TRBJ2-6; TRBD1 agrees at 9 bases. Germline CDR1 and CDR2: MDHEN and SYDVKM. The CDR3 loop spans 18 amino acids. With V trimmed by 1 base and J by 1 base, 5 bases remained unmatched. The chain's CDR3 is CASSLSGQGRSGANVLTF. The CDR3 DNA follows: TGTGCCAGCAGTTTATCAGGACAGGGGAGATCTGGGGCCAACGTCCTGACTTTC.

This clone was recorded many times. The sample carries other DNA sequences with the same CDR3. CDR3 region: CASSSGTGGYNEQFF. CDR3 DNA sequence: TGTGCCAGCAGCTCGGGGACAGGGGGCTACAATGAGCAGTTCTTC. The rearrangement uses TRBV5-8 and TRBJ2-1; 11 nucleotides align to TRBD1. The germline gives CDR1 SGHTS, CDR2 YDEGEE. This CDR3 is 15 amino acids long. The V and J ends lost 3 bases and 3 bases, in that order; junction bases with no gene match: 2.

The J gene is TRBJ2-6, the V gene TRBV27; 8 positions match TRBD1. Trimming took 5 bases from V and 0 from J; bases not matched to a gene: 9. Germline CDR1 is MNHEY and CDR2 is SMNVEV (reference sequence). The CDR3 totals 18 residues. For the CDR3, the DNA is TGTGCCAGCAGTATACGACAGGGGTTTAGCTCTGGGGCCAACGTCCTGACTTTC. This encodes CASSIRQGFSSGANVLTF.

The table lists this clone with a few counts. The V and J genes are TRBV5-1 and TRBJ2-5; D gene uncertain. Germline assignment: CDR1 SGHRS and CDR2 YFSETQ. The CDR3 sequence is 12 residues long. V lost 0 bases and J 5 bases, leaving 5 bases between the germline ends. CDR3 DNA: TGCGCCAGCAGCTTGGAAGCCGAGACCCAGTACTTC. It is translated as CASSLEAETQYF.

This sequence joins TRBV28 and TRBJ1-2; D remains ambiguous. The V gene's germline CDR1 is MDHEN and CDR2 SYDVKM. The length of the CDR3 is 14 residues. V was pared by 5 bases and J by 3 bases, with 13 bases between. CDR3 region: CASSVNPGHYGYTF. CDR3 DNA: TGTGCCAGCAGTGTGAATCCAGGACACTATGGCTACACCTTC.

This clone was seen only a few times. The chain combines TRBV6-4 with TRBJ1-1, with TRBD1 as a possible D gene (5 bases). Germline values: CDR1 MRHNA, CDR2 SNTAGT. The V end lost 7 bases, the J end lost 0 bases, and 24 bases lay between the germline ends. The CDR3 extends over 18 amino acids. The CDR3 nucleotides read TGTGCCAGCATTGAGGTGGCGATTACCGAGGGGTTGAACACTGAAGCTTTCTTT. This codes for CASIEVAITEGLNTEAFF.

This chain connects TRBV7-2 to TRBJ2-3; 7 positions agree with TRBD2. The CDR3 contains 13 residues. After removal of 7 bases from V and 8 bases from J, the junction contained 9 bases not matched to a gene. Germline loops: CDR1 SGHTA, CDR2 FQGNSA. The CDR3 loop reads CASTPSGGGTQYF. As DNA, the CDR3 is TGTGCCAGCACACCTAGCGGAGGAGGTACGCAGTATTTT.

This clone was counted between two and nine times. The chain is built from TRBV7-2 and TRBJ2-7, with D possibly called TRBD1 or TRBD2 (5 bases each). The V end was cut by 3 bases, the J end by 4 bases, with 13 bases between. The CDR3 extends over 14 amino acids. Looked up from germline, CDR1 is SGHTA and CDR2 is FQGNSA. As DNA, the CDR3 is TGTGCCAGCAGCTTGGACGGGACGTCTTACGAGCAGTACTTC. Its protein product is CASSLDGTSYEQYF. The full variable domain, rest sourced from reference TRBV7-2 and TRBJ2-7, is GAGVSQSPSNKVTEKGKDVELRCDPISGHTALYWYRQSLGQGLEFLIYFQGNSAPDKSGLPSDRFSAERTGGSVSTLTIQRTQQEDSAVYLCASSLDGTSYEQYFGPGTRLTVT.

This clone was seen at least ten times. The J gene is TRBJ1-1, the V gene TRBV28; D gene unclear. The CDR3 covers 12 residues. V lost 6 bases and J lost 0, with 5 bases in between. Germline CDR1 MDHEN, CDR2 SYDVKM. The CDR3 nucleotides are TGTGCCAGCAGAAGCATGAACACTGAAGCTTTCTTT. Translating gives CASRSMNTEAFF.

This clone appeared a few times. This chain uses TRBV28 with TRBJ2-7, with 8 nucleotides matching TRBD1. The germline V gene has CDR1 MDHEN and CDR2 SYDVKM. The CDR3 contains 15 residues. The junction had 7 bases not matched to a gene; V was cut back by 6 bases and J by 0 bases. CDR3 amino acids: CASRTTGGSSYEQYF. The CDR3 DNA is TGTGCCAGCAGAACAACAGGGGGGTCCTCCTACGAGCAGTACTTC.

A few counts support this clone. This sample also contains other DNA sequences that code for the same CDR3. The chain couples TRBV18 to TRBJ2-5, with D hard to call. The V and J ends lost 2 bases and 0 bases respectively, with 4 bases between them. Germline CDR1 KGHSH, CDR2 LQKENI. The CDR3 is 13 amino acids. Written as DNA, the CDR3 is TGTGCCAGCTCACCAGTTAACCAAGAGACCCAGTACTTC. As protein: CASSPVNQETQYF. The whole variable domain, remainder taken from reference TRBV18 and TRBJ2-5, is NAGVMQNPRHLVRRRGQEARLRCSPMKGHSHVYWYRQLPEEGLKFMVYLQKENIIDESGMPKERFSAEFPKEGPSILRIQQVVRGDSAAYFCASSPVNQETQYFGPGTRLLVL.

The V gene is TRBV11-2, the J gene TRBJ2-1, with D tentatively TRBD2 (5 bases). The germline V and J ends were trimmed by 5 bases and 15 bases, with 23 bases remaining between them. Germline lookup yields CDR1 SGHAT and CDR2 FQNNGV. The CDR3 is 14 amino acids. In DNA form, the CDR3 reads TGTGCCAGCAGCCCACCCCCCACTAGTTCCTTTCTGTTCTTC. It yields the protein CASSPPPTSSFLFF.

The chain is built from TRBV28 and TRBJ1-2; 7 nucleotides line up with TRBD1. Per germline, CDR1 MDHEN and CDR2 SYDVKM. The V and J ends lost 7 bases and 7 bases, in that order; junction bases with no gene match: 9. The CDR3 has 13 residues. CDR3 loop: CASTNRQGGGYTF. CDR3 DNA: TGTGCCAGCACTAATAGACAGGGAGGTGGCTACACCTTC.

There are a few counts of this clone. This chain uses TRBV7-2 with TRBJ2-6; D might be TRBD2 (7 bases). The germline V gene has CDR1 SGHTA and CDR2 FQGNSA. The CDR3 spans 19 residues. With 4 bases removed from V and 4 bases from J, the gap between germline ends came to 23 bases. This CDR3 reads CASSSQGSGINSGANVLTF. The CDR3 nucleotides read TGTGCCAGCAGCTCCCAGGGGAGCGGGATAAACTCCGGGGCCAACGTCCTGACTTTC.